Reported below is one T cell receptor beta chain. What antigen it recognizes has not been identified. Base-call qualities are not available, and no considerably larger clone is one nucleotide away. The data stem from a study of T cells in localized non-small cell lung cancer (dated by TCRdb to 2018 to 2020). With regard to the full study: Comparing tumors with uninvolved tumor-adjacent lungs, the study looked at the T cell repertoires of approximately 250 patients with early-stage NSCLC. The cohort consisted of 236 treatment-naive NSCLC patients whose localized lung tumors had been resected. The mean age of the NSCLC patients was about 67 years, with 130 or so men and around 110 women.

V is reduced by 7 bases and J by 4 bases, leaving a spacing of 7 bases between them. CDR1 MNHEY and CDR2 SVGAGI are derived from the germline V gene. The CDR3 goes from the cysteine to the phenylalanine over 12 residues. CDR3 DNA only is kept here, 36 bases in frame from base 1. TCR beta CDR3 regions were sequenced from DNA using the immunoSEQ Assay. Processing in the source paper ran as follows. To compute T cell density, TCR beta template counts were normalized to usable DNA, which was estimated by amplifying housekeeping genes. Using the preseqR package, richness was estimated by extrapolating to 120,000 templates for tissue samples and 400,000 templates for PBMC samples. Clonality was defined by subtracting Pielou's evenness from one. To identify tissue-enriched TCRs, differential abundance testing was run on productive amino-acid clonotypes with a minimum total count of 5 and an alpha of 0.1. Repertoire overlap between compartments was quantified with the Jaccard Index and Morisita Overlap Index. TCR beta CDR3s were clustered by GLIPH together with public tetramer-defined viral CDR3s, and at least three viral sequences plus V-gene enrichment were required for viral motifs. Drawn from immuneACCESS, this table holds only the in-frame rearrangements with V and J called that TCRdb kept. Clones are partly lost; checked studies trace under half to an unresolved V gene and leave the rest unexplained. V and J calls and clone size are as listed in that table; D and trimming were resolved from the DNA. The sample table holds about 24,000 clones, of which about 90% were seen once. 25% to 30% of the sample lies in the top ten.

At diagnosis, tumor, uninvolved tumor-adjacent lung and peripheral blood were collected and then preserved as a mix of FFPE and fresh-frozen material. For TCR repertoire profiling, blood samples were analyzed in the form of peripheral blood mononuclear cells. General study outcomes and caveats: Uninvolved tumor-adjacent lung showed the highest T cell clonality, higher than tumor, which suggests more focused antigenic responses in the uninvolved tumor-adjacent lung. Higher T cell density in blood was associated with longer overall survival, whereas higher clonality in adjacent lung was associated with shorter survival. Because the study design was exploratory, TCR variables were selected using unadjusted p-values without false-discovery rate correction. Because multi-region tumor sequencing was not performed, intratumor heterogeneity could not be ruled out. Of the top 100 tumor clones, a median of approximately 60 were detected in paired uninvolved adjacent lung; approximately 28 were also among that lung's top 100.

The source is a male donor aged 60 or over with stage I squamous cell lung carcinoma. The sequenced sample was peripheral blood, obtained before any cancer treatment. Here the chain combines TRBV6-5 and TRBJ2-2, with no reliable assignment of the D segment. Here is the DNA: TGTGCCAGCACGCTAGGCACCGGGGAGCTGTTTTTT. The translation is CASTLGTGELFF.